The 23 T cell receptor beta chains presented below share a single source sample, sequenced in a study of OX40 agonist ivuxolimab in advanced cancers. Data came from immunoSEQ multiplex PCR; TCRdb stores just in-frame clones and leaves some out. The table lists 65,000 to 90,000 clones, 88% of them singletons. Material: CD4+ or CD8+ T cells sorted from blood, obtained in a trial of the OX40 agonist ivuxolimab. Source of these receptors: an adult with an advanced solid tumor such as melanoma, head and neck, liver or kidney cancer.

The table lists this clone with a few counts. The chain employs TRBV9 and TRBJ2-1; 14 nucleotides line up with TRBD2. With V trimmed by 3 bases and J by 8 bases, 4 bases remained unmatched. CDR1 is SGDLS, CDR2 YYNGEE, per germline. The CDR3 is 15 amino acids. The CDR3 protein is CASSEGLAGEHEQFF. The DNA of the CDR3 is TGTGCCAGCAGCGAGGGACTAGCGGGAGAGCATGAGCAGTTCTTC.

The chain recombines TRBV5-6 with TRBJ1-2; the match to TRBD1 covers 12 bases. The CDR3 consists of 15 residues. Germline V gene data show CDR1 as SGHDT and CDR2 as YYEEEE. After removal of 4 bases from V and 7 bases from J, the junction contained 8 bases not matched to a gene. The DNA of the CDR3 is TGTGCCAGCAGCGGCCGGGACAGGGGGCGAGGTGGCTACACCTTC. This codes for CASSGRDRGRGGYTF.

The chain is built from TRBV7-3 and TRBJ2-1, with D possibly being TRBD1 (6 bases). Trimming took off 4 bases at V and 4 bases at J, with 17 bases between the two ends. From germline, CDR1 is SGHTA and CDR2 FQGTGA. This CDR3 has 16 amino acids. This chain's CDR3 is CASSSTAGDRYNEQFF. CDR3 nucleotides: TGTGCCAGCAGCTCCACGGCCGGAGACAGGTACAATGAGCAGTTCTTC. The full variable domain, completed using reference TRBV7-3 and TRBJ2-1, is GAGVSQTPSNKVTEKGKYVELRCDPISGHTALYWYRQSLGQGPEFLIYFQGTGAADDSGLPNDRFFAVRPEGSVSTLKIQRTERGDSAVYLCASSSTAGDRYNEQFFGPGTRLTVL.

The chain combines TRBV19 with TRBJ2-5; 7 bases are shared with TRBD1. This CDR3 contains 14 residues. Per germline, CDR1 LNHDA and CDR2 SQIVND (reference sequence). V dropped 4 bases and J dropped 4; count of bases not matched to a gene: 6. The CDR3 nucleotides read TGTGCCAGTAGTAAACAGGGGCTTCGAGAGACCCAGTACTTC. Its protein is CASSKQGLRETQYF.

The chain couples TRBV29-1 to TRBJ1-1; maybe TRBD1 (5 bases). Germline loops: CDR1 SQVTM, CDR2 ANQGSEA. V was cut by 1 base and J by 9 bases, with 15 bases left in between. The CDR3 extends over 13 amino acids. The CDR3 DNA reads TGCAGCGTTGAAGCTTCCGCGACAGCAAAAGCTTTCTTT. This translates into CSVEASATAKAFF.

The rearrangement joins TRBV5-6 to TRBJ1-2; 8 nucleotides line up with TRBD1. Germline CDR1 and CDR2: SGHDT and YYEEEE. CDR3 length: 14 amino acids. The junction had 9 bases not matched to a gene; V was cut back by 4 bases and J by 7 bases. The CDR3: CASSPDAGGGGYTF. The CDR3 nucleotides are TGTGCCAGCAGCCCAGATGCAGGGGGCGGTGGCTACACCTTC.

The chain employs TRBV30 and TRBJ1-3; D might be TRBD1 (5 bases). Germline values: CDR1 GTSNPN, CDR2 SVGIG (reference sequence). V was clipped by 5 bases and J by 7 bases, with 9 bases between them. The CDR3 is 11 residues long. The CDR3 loop reads CAWFGANTIYF. In DNA form, the CDR3 reads TGTGCCTGGTTCGGGGCGAACACCATATATTTT.

The chain links TRBV30 to TRBJ1-5; D gene uncertain. The V and J ends lost 4 bases and 0 bases respectively, with 7 bases between them. From germline, CDR1 is GTSNPN and CDR2 SVGIG (reference sequence). CDR3 size: 13 residues. This CDR3 is CAWNTYSNQPQHF. Here the CDR3 DNA reads TGTGCCTGGAACACTTATAGCAATCAGCCCCAGCATTTT. Filled out from reference TRBV30 and TRBJ1-5, the complete variable domain reads SQTIHQWPATLVQPVGSPLSLECTVEGTSNPNLYWYRQAAGRGLQLLFYSVGIGQISSEVPQNLSASRPQDRQFILSSKKLLLSDSGFYLCAWNTYSNQPQHFGDGTRLSIL.

The chain joins TRBV30 to TRBJ1-3; no definite D call. Deletions cut 3 bases from V and 0 bases from J, with 12 bases between. CDR3 size: 15 residues. Germline V gives CDR1 GTSNPN, CDR2 SVGIG (reference sequence). CDR3 nucleotide sequence: TGTGCCTGGAGACCTGGTCGCATCTCTGGAAACACCATATATTTT. The encoded protein is CAWRPGRISGNTIYF.

The chain links TRBV30 to TRBJ2-1; no definite D call. Trimming cost V 0 bases and J 8 bases, with 17 bases left between them. Looked up from germline, CDR1 is GTSNPN and CDR2 is SVGIG (reference sequence). The CDR3 has 15 amino acids. As DNA, the CDR3 is TGTGCCTGGAGTGTACGAGTTAAGGGTGACGATGAGCAGTTCTTC. As protein: CAWSVRVKGDDEQFF.

V usage is TRBV7-9 and J usage is TRBJ2-2; 9 nucleotides agree with TRBD1. Per germline, CDR1 SEHNR and CDR2 FQNEAQ (reference sequence). After removal of 5 bases from V and 0 bases from J, the junction contained 7 bases not matched to a gene. The CDR3 contains 17 residues. The DNA of the CDR3 is TGTGCCAGCAGCGGTCTACAGGGGGCCCCGAACACCGGGGAGCTGTTTTTT. Translated: CASSGLQGAPNTGELFF.

This clone was detected a few times. This chain uses TRBV10-3 with TRBJ2-7, with 14 bases fitting TRBD2. This CDR3 has 15 amino acids. CDR1 ENHRY and CDR2 SYGVKD come from the germline V gene. V trimming: 4 bases; J trimming: 6 bases; junction bases outside the gene matches: 5. CDR3 sequence: CAISATSGRAGEQYF. CDR3 DNA sequence: TGTGCCATCAGTGCGACTAGCGGGAGGGCGGGCGAGCAGTACTTC.

The chain is built from TRBV6-1 and TRBJ2-1; tentatively, D is TRBD2 (5 bases). There are 12 residues in the CDR3. Germline values: CDR1 MNHNS, CDR2 SASEGT. V shed 0 bases and J shed 10 bases, with 7 bases lying between them. The chain's CDR3 is CASSEAGMEQFF. The CDR3 DNA follows: TGTGCCAGCAGTGAAGCCGGGATGGAGCAGTTCTTC.

V usage is TRBV5-6 and J usage is TRBJ2-5, with a weak D call TRBD2 (5 bases). Trimming left V 0 bases short and J 4 bases short, with 16 bases between. CDR3 length equals 16 residues. From germline, CDR1 is SGHDT and CDR2 YYEEEE. The DNA of the CDR3 is TGTGCCAGCAGCTTGGCCAAGACCGCTCGGGGAGAGACCCAGTACTTC. Translating it yields CASSLAKTARGETQYF.

The chain carries TRBV18 and TRBJ2-7, with 7 bases aligning to TRBD1. This CDR3 is 16 amino acids long. V gave up 6 bases and J gave up 0 bases; unmatched junction bases: 11. The germline gives CDR1 KGHSH, CDR2 LQKENI. CDR3 DNA: TGTGCCAGCTCCCCCCAGGGACAGATGAGCTCCTACGAGCAGTACTTC. Its protein product is CASSPQGQMSSYEQYF.

The chain employs TRBV11-1 and TRBJ1-6, with D hard to call. CDR1 and CDR2 from the germline V gene are SGHAT and FQDESV (reference sequence). The CDR3 loop spans 15 amino acids. V was shortened by 3 bases and J by 5 bases, with 11 bases between the two germline ends. The CDR3 coding sequence is TGTGCCAGCAGCTTCTCGCGGGCAAATAATTCACCCCTCCACTTT. Protein sequence: CASSFSRANNSPLHF.

This chain connects TRBV9 to TRBJ1-1, with TRBD1 matching 7 bases. The CDR3 length is 14 residues. V gave up 4 bases and J gave up 1 base; unmatched junction bases: 4. From germline, CDR1 is SGDLS and CDR2 YYNGEE. The CDR3 region is CASSPRTGNTEAFF. CDR3 sequence (DNA): TGTGCCAGCAGCCCCCGGACAGGGAACACTGAAGCTTTCTTT.

The V gene is TRBV7-9, the J gene TRBJ2-1, with D possibly matching TRBD1 (6 bases). V was pared by 4 bases and J by 5 bases, with 12 bases between. This CDR3 is built from 14 residues. Germline lookup yields CDR1 SEHNR and CDR2 FQNEAQ (reference sequence). Here the CDR3 reads CASSSSDRNNEQFF. As DNA, the CDR3 is TGTGCCAGCAGCTCCTCGGACAGAAACAATGAGCAGTTCTTC.

DNA of the CDR3: TGCGCCAGCAGTGAGTCGAAATATGGACTGGGGGAGCTGTTTTTT. As protein: CASSESKYGLGELFF. The chain has TRBV10-1 and TRBJ2-2; the D gene is possibly TRBD2 (5 bases). This CDR3 contains 15 residues. The V and J ends lost 0 bases and 8 bases respectively, with 13 bases between them. The germline CDR1 and CDR2 sequences are WNHNN and SYGVQD (reference sequence).

This chain links TRBV6-1 with TRBJ2-1; TRBD1 might be the D (6 bases). Germline CDR1 and CDR2: MNHNS and SASEGT. This CDR3 has 14 residues. V gave up 7 bases and J gave up 1 base, with 11 bases separating them. The CDR3 bases are TGTGCCAGCAACAGGGACAAATCCTACAATGAGCAGTTCTTC. This gives the protein CASNRDKSYNEQFF.

The chain links TRBV4-1 to TRBJ1-4, with D hard to call. This CDR3 contains 15 residues. Per the germline V gene, CDR1 is MGHRA and CDR2 is YSYEKL. Trimming removed 0 bases from V and 4 bases from J, with 9 bases in between. As DNA, the CDR3 is TGCGCCAGCAGCCAAGATCCTGGGGATAATGAAAAACTGTTTTTT. This encodes CASSQDPGDNEKLFF.

This clone was detected a few times. This chain joins TRBV5-4 and TRBJ2-1; D not certain. V lost 3 bases to trimming and J lost 0 bases, with 13 bases between them. Germline-derived CDR1 and CDR2 are SGHNT and YYREEE (reference sequence). CDR3 length: 16 amino acids. The CDR3 region has the DNA TGTGCCAGCAGCTCGGGTGGCAGCCGCTCCTACAATGAGCAGTTCTTC. Translating gives CASSSGGSRSYNEQFF. The full variable domain, in which reference TRBV5-4 and TRBJ2-1 provide the parts outside the CDR3, is ETGVTQSPTHLIKTRGQQVTLRCSSQSGHNTVSWYQQALGQGPQFIFQYYREEENGRGNFPPRFSGLQFPNYSSELNVNALELDDSALYLCASSSGGSRSYNEQFFGPGTRLTVL.

CDR3 coding DNA: TGTGCCAGCAGTTACCGACAGGGAATGAACACTGAAGCTTTCTTT. This codes for CASSYRQGMNTEAFF. The V gene is TRBV6-6, the J gene TRBJ1-1; 7 nucleotides align to TRBD1. In germline, CDR1 is MNHNY, CDR2 SVGAGI (reference sequence). V lost 2 bases and J lost 0; bases outside the gene matches: 3. The CDR3 loop spans 15 amino acids.